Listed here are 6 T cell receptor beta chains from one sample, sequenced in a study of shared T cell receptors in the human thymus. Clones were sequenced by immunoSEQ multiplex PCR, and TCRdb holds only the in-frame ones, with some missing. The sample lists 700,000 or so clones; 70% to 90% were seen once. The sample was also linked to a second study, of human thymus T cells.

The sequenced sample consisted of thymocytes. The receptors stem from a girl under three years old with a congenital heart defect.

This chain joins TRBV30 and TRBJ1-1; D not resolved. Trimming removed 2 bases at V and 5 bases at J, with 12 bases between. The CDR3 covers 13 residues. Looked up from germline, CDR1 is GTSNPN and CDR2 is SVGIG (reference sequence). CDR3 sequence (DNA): TGTGCCTGGAGTCCACGTGGAGATACTGAAGCTTTCTTT. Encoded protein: CAWSPRGDTEAFF.

The CDR3 region has the DNA TGTGCCATCAGTGAGACAACAGAGCCTGAAGCTTTCTTT. This sequence encodes CAISETTEPEAFF. This chain joins TRBV10-3 and TRBJ1-1, with no clear D. V lost 2 bases and J 6 bases, leaving 10 bases between the germline ends. Germline values: CDR1 ENHRY, CDR2 SYGVKD. This CDR3 has 13 amino acids.

The chain's CDR3 is CAISLDRLSSYEQYF. The CDR3 bases are TGTGCCATCAGCCTCGACAGACTCAGCTCCTACGAGCAGTACTTC. The chain links TRBV10-3 to TRBJ2-7; TRBD1 might be the D (5 bases). The germline CDR1 and CDR2 sequences are ENHRY and SYGVKD. CDR3 size: 15 residues. V gave up 6 bases and J gave up 0 bases, with 15 bases separating them.

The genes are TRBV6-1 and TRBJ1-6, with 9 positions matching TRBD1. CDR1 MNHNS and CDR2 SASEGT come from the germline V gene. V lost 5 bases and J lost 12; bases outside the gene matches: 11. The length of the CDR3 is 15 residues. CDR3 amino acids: CASSTRDRDPGPLHF. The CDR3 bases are TGTGCCAGCAGTACCCGGGACAGGGACCCCGGACCCCTCCACTTT.

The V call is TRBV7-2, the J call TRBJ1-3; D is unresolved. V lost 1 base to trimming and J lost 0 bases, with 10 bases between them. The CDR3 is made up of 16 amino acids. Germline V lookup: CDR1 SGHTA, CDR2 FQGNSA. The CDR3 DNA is TGTGCCAGCAGCTTAGGGCCCCATCTCTCTGGAAACACCATATATTTT. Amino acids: CASSLGPHLSGNTIYF.

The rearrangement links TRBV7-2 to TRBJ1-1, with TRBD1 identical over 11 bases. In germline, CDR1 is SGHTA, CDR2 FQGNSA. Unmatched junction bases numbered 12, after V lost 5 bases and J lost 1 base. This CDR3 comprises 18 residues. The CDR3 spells CASSPAGTGGFRNTEAFF. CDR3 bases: TGTGCCAGCAGCCCGGCCGGGACAGGGGGGTTTCGGAACACTGAAGCTTTCTTT. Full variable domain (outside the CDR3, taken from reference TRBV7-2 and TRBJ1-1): GAGVSQSPSNKVTEKGKDVELRCDPISGHTALYWYRQSLGQGLEFLIYFQGNSAPDKSGLPSDRFSAERTGGSVSTLTIQRTQQEDSAVYLCASSPAGTGGFRNTEAFFGQGTRLTVV.